Presented here are 30 T cell receptor beta chains from one specimen sequenced in a study of T cells in Graves' hyperthyroidism and ophthalmopathy. Amplified TCR beta CDR3 regions came from RNA transcripts. RT-PCR in the first round (using the HTBI primer set) targeted the TCR CDR3. One entry per CDR3 protein results from TCRdb running MiXCR on the multiplex PCR reads. The repertoire holds roughly 400,000 distinct CDR3 sequences, with roughly an eighth as singletons. The sequenced sample consisted of blood. Every receptor here comes from a man between 45 and 60 years old with Graves' ophthalmopathy.

The table lists this clonotype with many counts. The chain recombines TRBV24-1 with TRBJ2-3; 11 bases map to TRBD1. The CDR3 contains 13 residues. Trimming removed 7 bases from V and 5 bases from J; junction bases left unmatched: 1. CDR1 and CDR2 (germline): KGHDR, SFDVKD. The CDR3 protein is CATRGQGEDTQYF. CDR3 nucleotides: TGTGCCACCAGGGGACAGGGGGAAGATACGCAGTATTTT.

This clonotype was detected ten times or more. The V call is TRBV7-9, the J call TRBJ2-1; possible D gene TRBD2, 6 bases. V was shortened by 3 bases and J by 4 bases, with 19 bases between the two germline ends. Germline assignment: CDR1 SEHNR and CDR2 FQNEAQ (reference sequence). The CDR3 consists of 17 residues. CDR3 region: CASSFTEEGLRYNEQFF. CDR3 DNA sequence: TGTGCCAGCAGCTTCACCGAGGAGGGGTTACGGTACAATGAGCAGTTCTTC.

This clonotype has a handful of counts. This rearrangement joins TRBV5-6 to TRBJ2-7; the D is unclear. V was pared by 2 bases and J by 2 bases, with 5 bases between. CDR1 and CDR2 (germline): SGHDT, YYEEEE. The CDR3 length is 12 residues. The CDR3 region has the DNA TGTGCCAGCAGCTTCACCCCCTACGAGCAGTACTTC. Protein sequence: CASSFTPYEQYF. Looking up the rest from reference TRBV5-6 and TRBJ2-7 gives the full variable domain: DAGVTQSPTHLIKTRGQQVTLRCSPKSGHDTVSWYQQALGQGPQFIFQYYEEEERQRGNFPDRFSGHQFPNYSSELNVNALLLGDSALYLCASSFTPYEQYFGPGTRLTVT.

This clonotype was seen at least ten times. Here the CDR3 reads CASSYSRRGGTYEQYF. The DNA for the CDR3 is TGTGCCAGCAGTTACTCCCGGAGAGGAGGGACCTACGAGCAGTACTTC. This chain connects TRBV6-6 to TRBJ2-7; the D gene is possibly TRBD2 (6 bases). The CDR3 covers 16 residues. V was pared by 0 bases and J by 2 bases, with 14 bases between. CDR1 and CDR2 from the germline V gene are MNHNY and SVGAGI (reference sequence).

This clonotype came up many times. The rearrangement uses TRBV3-1 and TRBJ2-2; D call uncertain. The CDR3 has 11 residues. Germline V lookup: CDR1 LGHDT, CDR2 YNNKEL (reference sequence). V dropped 7 bases and J dropped 6 bases, with 6 bases sitting between them. CDR3 sequence: CASTLAGELFF. The CDR3 nucleotides are TGTGCCAGCACCCTTGCCGGGGAGCTGTTTTTT. The full variable domain, rest sourced from reference TRBV3-1 and TRBJ2-2, is DTAVSQTPKYLVTQMGNDKSIKCEQNLGHDTMYWYKQDSKKFLKIMFSYNNKELIINETVPNRFSPKSPDKAHLNLHINSLELGDSAVYFCASTLAGELFFGEGSRLTVL.

A few counts support this clonotype. J is TRBJ1-6 and V is TRBV29-1, with D possibly TRBD1 on 5 matching bases. CDR1 SQVTM and CDR2 ANQGSEA come from the germline V gene. V was clipped by 7 bases and J by 7 bases, with 11 bases between them. There are 12 residues in the CDR3. The CDR3 DNA is TGCAGCGCCGGGACGTCAAATTCACCCCTCCACTTT. This translates into CSAGTSNSPLHF.

With respect to this clonotype: This could be a read error, since a much larger clone is one nucleotide away. V and J are TRBV6-1 and TRBJ2-5; D gene uncertain. Trimming shortened V by 8 bases and J by 5 bases, and 12 bases separated the two germline ends. The CDR3 runs to 12 residues. Germline CDR1 MNHNS, CDR2 SASEGT. The CDR3 loop is CASGQATETQYF. The CDR3 DNA is TGTGCCAGCGGGCAGGCAACGGAGACCCAGTACTTC.

In its sample, this clonotype was seen many times. The chain employs TRBV28 and TRBJ1-1, with D hard to call. The CDR3 is 14 residues long. The germline V gene encodes CDR1 MDHEN and CDR2 SYDVKM. V was cut by 5 bases and J by 0 bases, with 10 bases left in between. CDR3 bases: TGTGCCAGCAGTCTCAGAGCCTTGAACACTGAAGCTTTCTTT. Amino acid sequence: CASSLRALNTEAFF. Variable domain in full (rest from reference TRBV28 and TRBJ1-1): DVKVTQSSRYLVKRTGEKVFLECVQDMDHENMFWYRQDPGLGLRLIYFSYDVKMKEKGDIPEGYSVSREKKERFSLILESASTNQTSMYLCASSLRALNTEAFFGQGTRLTVV.

The chain joins TRBV19 to TRBJ2-3; TRBD1 is a possible D gene (5 bases). The germline gives CDR1 LNHDA, CDR2 SQIVND (reference sequence). Deletions cut 3 bases from V and 3 bases from J, with 13 bases between. The CDR3 length is 15 residues. CDR3: CASSMWGRDTDTQYF. The CDR3 bases are TGTGCCAGTAGTATGTGGGGCAGGGATACAGATACGCAGTATTTT.

Ten or more counts support this clonotype. This chain joins TRBV5-1 and TRBJ2-7, with D perhaps TRBD2 (6 bases). The CDR3 spans 14 residues. V was trimmed by 3 bases and J by 5 bases, leaving 15 bases between them. The V gene's germline CDR1 is SGHRS and CDR2 YFSETQ. The CDR3 is CASSSAGGVNEQYF. In DNA form, the CDR3 reads TGCGCCAGCAGCTCTGCCGGGGGAGTGAACGAGCAGTACTTC.

The chain couples TRBV6-1 to TRBJ1-6; no clear D. V gave up 2 bases and J gave up 10 bases, with 3 bases separating them. Looked up from germline, CDR1 is MNHNS and CDR2 is SASEGT. The CDR3 has 11 amino acids. CDR3 loop: CASSEHSPLHF. CDR3 sequence (DNA): TGTGCCAGCAGTGAACACTCACCCCTCCACTTT.

This clonotype was seen at least ten times. This rearrangement joins TRBV30 to TRBJ2-7; 8 bases are shared with TRBD2. With 0 bases clipped from V and 5 bases from J, the junction kept 12 bases outside the gene matches. Germline loops: CDR1 GTSNPN, CDR2 SVGIG (reference sequence). The CDR3 consists of 16 residues. The CDR3 spells CAWSVLSSGRMNEQYF. The CDR3 bases are TGTGCCTGGAGTGTACTCTCCAGCGGGAGAATGAACGAGCAGTACTTC.

Concerning this clonotype itself: A read error is possible here, since a much larger clone lies one base away. V gene TRBV18 combines with J gene TRBJ2-7, with 9 bases identical to TRBD1. V shed 8 bases and J 3 bases; nucleotides not matched to a gene: 14. Germline V lookup: CDR1 KGHSH, CDR2 LQKENI. The CDR3 contains 16 residues. Here the CDR3 reads CASPRGGTGYNYEQYF. The CDR3 DNA follows: TGTGCCAGCCCACGAGGAGGGACAGGGTATAACTACGAGCAGTACTTC.

This clonotype was counted at least ten times. This chain uses TRBV2 with TRBJ2-1, with D unclear. Trimming removed 7 bases at V and 8 bases at J, with 18 bases between. CDR1 is SNHLY and CDR2 is FYNNEI in the germline V gene. The CDR3 has 14 amino acids. DNA of the CDR3: TGTGCCAGCAACCGGGCCGGAGATGTTGATGAGCAGTTCTTC. It encodes CASNRAGDVDEQFF.

This clonotype turned up a few times. V usage is TRBV19 and J usage is TRBJ1-1; TRBD1 is a possible D gene (6 bases). CDR1 is LNHDA and CDR2 is SQIVND in the germline V gene (reference sequence). The CDR3 is made up of 15 amino acids. Trimming shortened V by 10 bases and J by 5 bases, and 23 bases separated the two germline ends. CDR3 in amino acids: CATRGQRTSTTEAFF. For the CDR3, the DNA is TGTGCCACGCGGGGGCAACGAACCTCAACAACTGAAGCTTTCTTT.

This clonotype was detected a few times. V is TRBV6-5 and J is TRBJ2-7; D is undetermined. The CDR3 runs to 17 residues. The germline gives CDR1 MNHEY, CDR2 SVGAGI. V was shortened by 0 bases and J by 4 bases, with 19 bases between the two germline ends. CDR3 loop: CASSYSLGSENFYEQYF. CDR3 sequence (DNA): TGTGCCAGCAGTTACTCGTTAGGGTCGGAAAACTTTTACGAGCAGTACTTC.

This clonotype was observed many times. The genes are TRBV3-1 and TRBJ2-1; TRBD2 matches 8 bases. V trimming: 1 base; J trimming: 12 bases; junction bases outside the gene matches: 8. CDR3 length equals 14 residues. Germline-derived CDR1 and CDR2 are LGHDT and YNNKEL (reference sequence). In DNA form, the CDR3 reads TGTGCCAGCAGCCAAGCGGGGTCTCTAGCGGGGCAGTTCTTC. This translates into CASSQAGSLAGQFF.

J is TRBJ2-7 and V is TRBV5-1, with a weak D call TRBD2 (6 bases). V shed 3 bases and J shed 3 bases, with 16 bases lying between them. CDR1 is SGHRS, CDR2 YFSETQ, per germline. This CDR3 is built from 15 residues. For the CDR3, the DNA is TGCGCCAGCAGCTGGGACTTAGGGGCGGGCTACGAGCAGTACTTC. Translation gives CASSWDLGAGYEQYF. The full variable domain, rest sourced from reference TRBV5-1 and TRBJ2-7, is KAGVTQTPRYLIKTRGQQVTLSCSPISGHRSVSWYQQTPGQGLQFLFEYFSETQRNKGNFPGRFSGRQFSNSRSEMNVSTLELGDSALYLCASSWDLGAGYEQYFGPGTRLTVT.

This chain connects TRBV6-1 to TRBJ2-7, with 14 positions matching TRBD2. The germline V gene encodes CDR1 MNHNS and CDR2 SASEGT. This CDR3 comprises 16 residues. Unmatched junction bases numbered 3, after V lost 5 bases and J lost 0 bases. In DNA, the CDR3 is TGTGCCAGCAGTAAGGGACTAGCGGGAGTCTCCTACGAGCAGTACTTC. It is translated as CASSKGLAGVSYEQYF.

V is TRBV28 and J is TRBJ2-2, with D perhaps TRBD1 (6 bases). The CDR3 spans 14 residues. The V gene's germline CDR1 is MDHEN and CDR2 SYDVKM. V gave up 6 bases and J gave up 5 bases, with 13 bases separating them. The CDR3 loop reads CASSPNRVTGELFF. In nucleotides, the CDR3 is TGTGCCAGCAGCCCCAACAGGGTTACCGGGGAGCTGTTTTTT. Filled out from reference TRBV28 and TRBJ2-2, the complete variable domain reads DVKVTQSSRYLVKRTGEKVFLECVQDMDHENMFWYRQDPGLGLRLIYFSYDVKMKEKGDIPEGYSVSREKKERFSLILESASTNQTSMYLCASSPNRVTGELFFGEGSRLTVL.

This clonotype showed up just a few times. The chain has TRBV7-9 and TRBJ2-3; D is unclear. This CDR3 has 14 amino acids. Per germline, CDR1 SEHNR and CDR2 FQNEAQ (reference sequence). V lost 5 bases and J 9 bases, leaving 18 bases between the germline ends. The CDR3 DNA reads as TGTGCCAGCAGCCCCGGAGTTCCCCTCGGCACGCAGTATTTT. It is translated as CASSPGVPLGTQYF.

The V and J genes are TRBV15 and TRBJ2-2; 8 bases are a match to TRBD2. The germline CDR1 and CDR2 sequences are LNHNV and YYDKDF (reference sequence). The CDR3 runs to 18 residues. With V trimmed by 0 bases and J by 7 bases, 13 bases remained unmatched. The CDR3 region has the DNA TGTGCCACCAGCAGAGAAAGTCTAGCGGGTTCCATTTACGGGGAGCTGTTTTTT. Protein sequence: CATSRESLAGSIYGELFF.

The chain links TRBV6-1 to TRBJ2-3, with D tentatively TRBD2 (5 bases). The germline CDR1 and CDR2 sequences are MNHNS and SASEGT. This CDR3 has 13 residues. V was trimmed by 6 bases and J by 2 bases, leaving 9 bases between them. The CDR3 bases are TGTGCCAGCAGCCACCGGGACACAGATACGCAGTATTTT. This gives the protein CASSHRDTDTQYF.

V and J are TRBV10-2 and TRBJ2-1, with TRBD2 identical over 12 bases. With V trimmed by 0 bases and J by 2 bases, 11 bases remained unmatched. There are 20 residues in the CDR3. CDR1 is WSHSY, CDR2 SAAADI, per germline. The CDR3 protein is CASSESTRASGRATYNEQFF. CDR3 in DNA: TGCGCCAGCAGTGAGTCGACACGGGCTAGCGGGAGGGCCACCTACAATGAGCAGTTCTTC.

J is TRBJ2-7 and V is TRBV28; TRBD2 agrees at 7 bases. The germline V gene encodes CDR1 MDHEN and CDR2 SYDVKM. V shed 2 bases and J 6 bases; nucleotides not matched to a gene: 10. CDR3 length equals 15 residues. DNA of the CDR3: TGTGCCAGCAGTTTAGGGAGCGGGAAAGTTGGCGAGCAGTACTTC. It encodes CASSLGSGKVGEQYF.

The J gene is TRBJ2-3, the V gene TRBV7-2; D is undetermined. Trimming removed 3 bases from V and 2 bases from J, with 3 bases in between. CDR3 size: 12 residues. Germline CDR1 is SGHTA and CDR2 is FQGNSA. Written as DNA, the CDR3 is TGTGCCAGCAGCTTCCCCACAGATACGCAGTATTTT. As protein: CASSFPTDTQYF. Full variable domain (missing parts from reference TRBV7-2 and TRBJ2-3): GAGVSQSPSNKVTEKGKDVELRCDPISGHTALYWYRQSLGQGLEFLIYFQGNSAPDKSGLPSDRFSAERTGGSVSTLTIQRTQQEDSAVYLCASSFPTDTQYFGPGTRLTVL.

The V gene is TRBV11-2, the J gene TRBJ2-3; possibly TRBD2 for D (7 bases). V gave up 1 base and J gave up 2 bases, with 16 bases separating them. Germline V gene lookup returns CDR1 SGHAT and CDR2 FQNNGV. The CDR3 is 17 amino acids. The CDR3 bases are TGTGCCAGCAGCTTAGCAGGGGCTAGCGGTTACACAGATACGCAGTATTTT. This codes for CASSLAGASGYTDTQYF. The variable domain in full, with the rest retrieved from reference TRBV11-2 and TRBJ2-3, is EAGVAQSPRYKIIEKRQSVAFWCNPISGHATLYWYQQILGQGPKLLIQFQNNGVVDDSQLPKDRFSAERLKGVDSTLKIQPAKLEDSAVYLCASSLAGASGYTDTQYFGPGTRLTVL.

This clonotype was counted many times. This chain connects TRBV5-1 to TRBJ2-4; 11 nucleotides line up with TRBD2. Losses at the gene ends were 1 base for V and 0 bases for J; bases not matched to a gene: 0. Germline CDR1 SGHRS, CDR2 YFSETQ. The CDR3 is 16 amino acids. The CDR3 spells CASSLTSGGAKNIQYF. The CDR3 region has the DNA TGCGCCAGCAGCTTGACTAGCGGGGGAGCCAAAAACATTCAGTACTTC.

This clonotype was observed at least ten times. This chain links TRBV3-1 with TRBJ2-2; unclear D gene. CDR3 length: 15 amino acids. Trimming took 9 bases from V and 1 from J, leaving 15 bases between them. Germline loops: CDR1 LGHDT, CDR2 YNNKEL (reference sequence). The CDR3 sequence: CASFPTLRNTGELFF. Here the CDR3 DNA reads TGTGCCAGTTTCCCGACCCTCCGGAACACCGGGGAGCTGTTTTTT.

This chain joins TRBV10-1 and TRBJ2-7, with 7 bases fitting TRBD1. The ends lost 9 bases at V and 0 bases at J; junction bases unmatched: 8. Looked up from germline, CDR1 is WNHNN and CDR2 is SYGVQD (reference sequence). The CDR3 covers 14 residues. Here the CDR3 reads CARGGRGISYEQYF. The CDR3 nucleotides read TGCGCCAGGGGTGGCAGGGGGATCTCCTACGAGCAGTACTTC.